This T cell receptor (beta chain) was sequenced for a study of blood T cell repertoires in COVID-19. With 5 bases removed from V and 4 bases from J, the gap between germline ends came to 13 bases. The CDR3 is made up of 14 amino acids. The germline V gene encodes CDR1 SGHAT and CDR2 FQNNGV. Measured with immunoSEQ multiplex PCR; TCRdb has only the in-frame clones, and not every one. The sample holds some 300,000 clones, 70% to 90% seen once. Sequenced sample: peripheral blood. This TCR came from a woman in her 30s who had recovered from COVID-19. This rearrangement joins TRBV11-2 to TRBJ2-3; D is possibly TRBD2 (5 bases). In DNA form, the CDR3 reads TGTGCCAGCAGCCTACGGGCCGGGGCAGATACGCAGTATTTT. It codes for CASSLRAGADTQYF.